This T cell receptor (beta chain) was profiled in a study of early T cells in non-severe SARS-CoV-2 infection. Per the germline V gene, CDR1 is SGHTA and CDR2 is FQGTGA. The CDR3 spans 15 residues. V gave up 4 bases and J gave up 10 bases; unmatched junction bases: 15. MiXCR, applied by TCRdb to the 5' RACE reads, yields one record per CDR3 protein. The sample carries over 30,000 distinct CDR3 sequences, about 7% recorded once. Specimen: whole blood, collected at baseline. The chain is built from TRBV7-3 and TRBJ1-1; 7 positions match TRBD1. The TCR comes from an adult who was a healthcare worker with PCR-confirmed SARS-CoV-2 infection or an uninfected control (not recorded which). CDR3 sequence (DNA): TGTGCCAGCAGCTCACACGTGGGGACAGAGACAGGAGCTTTCTTT. Encoded protein: CASSSHVGTETGAFF. Full variable domain (rest looked up from reference TRBV7-3 and TRBJ1-1): GAGVSQTPSNKVTEKGKYVELRCDPISGHTALYWYRQSLGQGPEFLIYFQGTGAADDSGLPNDRFFAVRPEGSVSTLKIQRTERGDSAVYLCASSSHVGTETGAFFGQGTRLTVV.